Listed below are T cell receptor beta chains from one sample, sequenced in a study of T-cell memory formation after mild COVID-19. TCRdb redid the calling of the 5' RACE reads with MiXCR, one entry per CDR3 protein. The table includes some 130,000 distinct CDR3 sequences, about 16% detected once. The sequenced sample consisted of PBMCs or a T cell subset sorted from them (not recorded which). Every receptor here comes from an adult woman who had mild COVID-19 (a few samples of this study predate the infection). Cell type and time point are not known. Each CDR3 is given with its conserved first and last residue. A D gene is named only where the DNA matches it firmly. Size is stated for part of the rows, as once, few or many counts, or as a class when the clone is expanded.

d_call j_call v_call clone_size cdr3_aa cdr3_nt
. TRBJ2-2 TRBV18 few CASLSGTANTGELFF TGTGCCAGCTTGAGCGGAACCGCGAACACCGGGGAGCTGTTTTTT
TRBD2 TRBJ2-1 TRBV13 . CASSLGGGTYNEQFF TGTGCCAGCAGCTTAGGGGGAGGGACCTACAATGAGCAGTTCTTC
TRBD1 TRBJ1-1 TRBV5-1 . CASSPRTGGDEAFF TGCGCCAGCAGCCCTCGGACAGGAGGGGATGAAGCTTTCTTT
. TRBJ2-2 TRBV6-5 . CASSYGLVQRELFF TGTGCCAGCAGTTACGGGCTAGTGCAGAGAGAGCTGTTTTTT
TRBD2 TRBJ2-2 TRBV29-1 . CSVLSGSGNTGELFF TGCAGCGTCCTTAGCGGGAGTGGGAACACCGGGGAGCTGTTTTTT
. TRBJ2-7 TRBV4-3 few CASSQGKTEQYF TGCGCCAGCAGCCAAGGAAAGACCGAGCAGTACTTC
. TRBJ1-2 TRBV20-1 once CSAVTMGAHGYTF TGCAGTGCCGTAACTATGGGGGCCCATGGCTACACCTTC
. TRBJ2-2 TRBV14 . CASSQWRTGELFF TGTGCCAGCAGCCAGTGGAGAACCGGGGAGCTGTTTTTT
TRBD1 TRBJ1-1 TRBV30 few CAWKEQGAGMEAFF TGTGCCTGGAAGGAACAGGGGGCAGGGATGGAAGCTTTCTTT
. TRBJ2-7 TRBV12-3/TRBV12-4 . CASSLEIRHEQYF TGTGCCAGCAGTTTAGAAATACGTCACGAGCAGTACTTC
TRBD1 TRBJ1-4 TRBV2 few CASNLQGASEKLFF TGTGCCAGCAACTTACAGGGGGCGAGCGAAAAACTGTTTTTT
. TRBJ2-1 TRBV7-8 . CASSLDDRDPPRDEQFF TGTGCCAGCAGCTTAGATGACCGGGACCCCCCCCGGGATGAGCAGTTCTTC
TRBD1 TRBJ2-7 TRBV20-1 . CSASDRAYEQYF TGCAGTGCTAGCGACAGGGCCTACGAGCAGTACTTC
TRBD2 TRBJ2-3 TRBV9 few CASSASGAADTQYF TGTGCCAGCAGCGCCAGCGGGGCCGCAGATACGCAGTATTTT
. TRBJ2-1 TRBV5-5 few CASSLQILRNEQFF TGTGCCAGCAGCTTACAAATCCTTCGGAATGAGCAGTTCTTC
TRBD2 TRBJ2-5 TRBV29-1 many CSTPGGLQETQYF TGCAGTACCCCGGGGGGGCTCCAAGAGACCCAGTACTTC
TRBD2 TRBJ2-1 TRBV15 few CATSRDGGEHNEQFF TGTGCCACCAGCAGAGACGGGGGGGAGCACAATGAGCAGTTCTTC
. TRBJ2-1 TRBV29-1 . CSVEFWDRYNEQFF TGCAGCGTTGAGTTCTGGGACCGCTACAATGAGCAGTTCTTC
TRBD2 TRBJ2-2 TRBV6-5 . CASSPWARTSGVSGELFF TGTGCCAGCAGTCCTTGGGCCCGGACTAGCGGGGTGTCCGGGGAGCTGTTTTTT
. TRBJ1-4 TRBV5-1 . CASSLGPNEKLFF TGCGCCAGCAGCTTGGGACCGAATGAAAAACTGTTTTTT
TRBD1 TRBJ2-1 TRBV5-1 . CASSPESDRDEQFF TGCGCCAGCAGCCCCGAGAGCGACAGGGACGAGCAGTTCTTC
. TRBJ1-1 TRBV7-9 . CASSLGTDEAFF TGTGCCAGCAGCTTAGGGACAGATGAAGCTTTCTTT
TRBD2 TRBJ2-1 TRBV2 . CASSGPAPSGELYEQFF TGTGCCAGCAGTGGCCCAGCCCCTAGCGGGGAACTCTATGAGCAGTTCTTC
. TRBJ1-4 TRBV4-1 . CASSQDGGVSTNEKLFF TGCGCCAGCAGCCAAGATGGCGGGGTTTCAACTAATGAAAAACTGTTTTTT
. TRBJ2-1 TRBV4-3 . CASSQDLGTVEQFF TGCGCCAGCAGCCAAGATCTAGGGACGGTTGAGCAGTTCTTC
. TRBJ2-7 TRBV19 few CASTSGHTYEQYF .
. TRBJ1-4 TRBV5-4 few CASSATGQEKLFF TGTGCCAGCAGCGCGACAGGTCAGGAAAAACTGTTTTTT
. TRBJ2-5 TRBV5-4 . CASSSTLWSQETQYF TGTGCCAGCAGCTCGACCCTTTGGAGCCAAGAGACCCAGTACTTC
TRBD2 TRBJ2-1 TRBV10-2 . CASGLLARLAGKWRNEQFF TGCGCCAGCGGGCTACTAGCCCGGCTAGCGGGAAAATGGCGTAATGAGCAGTTCTTC
TRBD2 TRBJ2-1 TRBV24-1 . CATSGTSGGDYEQFF TGTGCCACCAGTGGAACTAGCGGGGGGGACTATGAGCAGTTCTTC
. TRBJ1-1 TRBV30 . CAWSPGTLNTEAFF TGTGCCTGGAGCCCCGGGACATTGAACACTGAAGCTTTCTTT
. TRBJ2-7 TRBV5-6 . CASRYGTGNEQYF TGTGCCAGCAGATATGGGACCGGGAACGAGCAGTACTTC
. TRBJ1-1 TRBV7-9 many CASSLLFVRNTEAFF TGTGCCAGCAGCTTACTTTTTGTTAGGAACACTGAAGCTTTCTTT
TRBD2 TRBJ2-3 TRBV29-1 . CSVVRAGFSTDTQYF TGCAGCGTTGTGCGAGCGGGATTTAGCACAGATACGCAGTATTTT
. TRBJ1-5 TRBV4-1 . CASSHVGRARRLGQPQHF TGCGCCAGCAGCCACGTCGGACGGGCTAGGCGACTGGGGCAGCCCCAGCATTTT
. TRBJ2-7 TRBV2 few CASSEGRYEQYF TGTGCCAGCAGTGAAGGGCGGTACGAGCAGTACTTC
. TRBJ1-1 TRBV19 few CASSPGRATEAFF TGTGCCAGTAGCCCGGGGAGGGCTACTGAAGCTTTCTTT
. TRBJ1-2 TRBV5-6 . CASSFGDYGYTF TGTGCCAGCAGCTTCGGGGATTATGGCTACACCTTC
. TRBJ2-2 TRBV7-9 few CASSHAPDSRPGELFF TGTGCCAGCAGCCATGCCCCGGACAGTCGTCCCGGGGAGCTGTTTTTT
. TRBJ2-1 TRBV19 many CASSMGGDYNEQFF TGTGCCAGTAGTATGGGCGGGGACTACAATGAGCAGTTCTTC
TRBD1 TRBJ2-1 TRBV10-3 . CAISEDPGGYNEQFF TGTGCCATCAGTGAGGACCCAGGGGGTTACAATGAGCAGTTCTTC
. TRBJ1-5 TRBV6-5 few CASSYSHEDQPQHF TGTGCCAGCAGTTACTCACATGAGGATCAGCCCCAGCATTTT
TRBD1 TRBJ1-2 TRBV5-6 . CASSTVTGNYGYTF TGTGCCAGCAGCACTGTGACAGGGAACTATGGCTACACCTTC
TRBD2 TRBJ2-1 TRBV10-2 few CASSVERELYNEQFF TGCGCCAGCAGTGTGGAGCGGGAGCTATACAATGAGCAGTTCTTC
TRBD2 TRBJ2-1 TRBV6-1 . CASSEATSFSGSSYNEQFF TGTGCCAGCAGTGAAGCGACGTCCTTTAGCGGGAGCTCCTACAATGAGCAGTTCTTC
. TRBJ2-5 TRBV12-3/TRBV12-4 few CASSKRGAEETQYF TGTGCCAGCAGCAAAAGGGGGGCTGAGGAGACCCAGTACTTC
TRBD2 TRBJ2-3 TRBV29-1 few CSVGMSGGPSDTQYF TGCAGCGTTGGAATGAGCGGGGGGCCCTCAGATACGCAGTATTTT
TRBD2 TRBJ2-1 TRBV6-2/TRBV6-3 few CASSYGTSGRTRVEQFF TGTGCCAGCAGTTACGGGACTAGCGGGAGGACACGGGTTGAGCAGTTCTTC
TRBD1 TRBJ2-5 TRBV7-2 few CASSRGQGWETQYF TGTGCCAGCAGCCGGGGACAGGGTTGGGAGACCCAGTACTTC
. TRBJ2-5 TRBV13 few CASSFGRTQYF TGTGCCAGCAGCTTTGGGAGGACCCAGTACTTC
. TRBJ2-1 TRBV24-1 few CATSDFGRAGGMFF TGTGCCACCAGTGATTTTGGCCGGGCAGGTGGGATGTTCTTC
TRBD2 TRBJ2-5 TRBV4-1 . CASSPRGQRGETQYF TGCGCCAGCAGCCCCCGTGGGCAGCGGGGGGAGACCCAGTACTTC
TRBD2 TRBJ2-7 TRBV3-1 . CASSRTGTSYIYEQYF TGTGCCAGCAGCCGAACCGGGACTAGCTATATTTACGAGCAGTACTTC
TRBD1 TRBJ1-1 TRBV4-3 many CASSHQGENTEAFF TGCGCCAGCAGCCATCAGGGGGAGAACACTGAAGCTTTCTTT
. TRBJ2-7 TRBV15 . CATSEVAAGIGEQYF TGTGCCACCAGCGAGGTAGCGGCTGGGATAGGCGAGCAGTACTTC
. TRBJ2-1 TRBV11-2 few CASSHTTGNYNEQFF TGTGCCAGCAGTCATACGACAGGAAACTACAATGAGCAGTTCTTC
TRBD2 TRBJ2-3 TRBV5-1 . CASSSLGAGAGDTQYF TGCGCCAGCAGCTCCTTAGGAGCGGGAGCAGGGGATACGCAGTATTTT
TRBD1 TRBJ1-2 TRBV4-1 few CASSQEGQGRVGYGYTF TGCGCCAGCAGCCAAGAGGGACAGGGAAGAGTAGGCTATGGCTACACCTTC
. TRBJ2-1 TRBV27 few CASRRDRSVHEQFF TGTGCCAGCAGGCGGGACCGCTCCGTCCATGAGCAGTTCTTC